Each of the 25 T cell receptor beta chains below was sequenced from the same sample in a study of blood T cell repertoires in COVID-19. Data came from immunoSEQ multiplex PCR; TCRdb stores just in-frame clones and leaves some out. The repertoire holds some 110,000 clones, with about four fifths as singletons. Sequencing input: peripheral blood. The source is a man aged 55-75 years with acute or convalescent COVID-19.

The CDR3 DNA follows: TGTGCCAGCAGTTTTCGGCGGGCCGATCAGCCCCAGCATTTT. Its protein is CASSFRRADQPQHF. The J gene is TRBJ1-5, the V gene TRBV28; no definite D call. Trimming took 3 bases from V and 5 from J, leaving 11 bases between them. The CDR3 extends over 14 amino acids. Germline lookup yields CDR1 MDHEN and CDR2 SYDVKM.

There are a few counts of this clone. The chain combines TRBV5-6 with TRBJ2-3; D remains ambiguous. CDR3 size: 15 residues. V was cut by 0 bases and J by 0 bases, with 8 bases left in between. Looked up from germline, CDR1 is SGHDT and CDR2 is YYEEEE. CDR3 region: CASSLELKSTDTQYF. The DNA for the CDR3 is TGTGCCAGCAGCTTGGAACTAAAAAGCACAGATACGCAGTATTTT. Together with reference TRBV5-6 and TRBJ2-3, the CDR3 gives the full variable domain: DAGVTQSPTHLIKTRGQQVTLRCSPKSGHDTVSWYQQALGQGPQFIFQYYEEEERQRGNFPDRFSGHQFPNYSSELNVNALLLGDSALYLCASSLELKSTDTQYFGPGTRLTVL.

The chain is built from TRBV9 and TRBJ1-3; D is perhaps TRBD1 (5 bases). CDR1 and CDR2 from the germline V gene are SGDLS and YYNGEE. Trimming left V 6 bases short and J 1 base short, with 14 bases between. This CDR3 is 15 amino acids long. The chain's CDR3 is CASTPGGFSGNTIYF. CDR3 bases: TGTGCCAGCACCCCCGGGGGTTTTTCTGGAAACACCATATATTTT. The full variable domain, with the rest looked up from reference TRBV9 and TRBJ1-3, is DSGVTQTPKHLITATGQRVTLRCSPRSGDLSVYWYQQSLDQGLQFLIQYYNGEERAKGNILERFSAQQFPDLHSELNLSSLELGDSALYFCASTPGGFSGNTIYFGEGSWLTVV.

The rearrangement uses TRBV7-2 and TRBJ1-2, with 8 positions matching TRBD1. The germline V gene encodes CDR1 SGHTA and CDR2 FQGNSA. The CDR3 runs to 14 residues. V lost 1 base, J lost 8 bases, and 6 bases stayed unmatched. The CDR3 DNA sequence: TGTGCCAGCAGCTTAGGTCAGGGGGCCTACGGCTACACCTTC. This encodes CASSLGQGAYGYTF.

The chain joins TRBV6-5 to TRBJ2-2, with 9 bases fitting TRBD1. V was clipped by 2 bases and J by 5 bases; unmatched bases: 6. The germline CDR1 and CDR2 sequences are MNHEY and SVGAGI. The CDR3 loop spans 16 amino acids. CDR3 DNA: TGTGCCAGCAGTTACCGCCGGACAGGGGAAACCGGGGAGCTGTTTTTT. It yields the protein CASSYRRTGETGELFF.

This clone was detected only once. V and J are TRBV9 and TRBJ1-2, with 9 bases identical to TRBD1. Germline-derived CDR1 and CDR2 are SGDLS and YYNGEE. The CDR3 contains 15 residues. V gave up 5 bases and J gave up 3 bases; unmatched junction bases: 8. CDR3 DNA: TGTGCCAGCAGTTTACAGGGGGCCGCCCACTATGGCTACACCTTC. Amino acids: CASSLQGAAHYGYTF.

This clone appeared a few times. The V gene is TRBV29-1, the J gene TRBJ1-1; 7 bases are a match to TRBD1. The CDR3 totals 15 residues. Germline V gene sequence: CDR1 SQVTM, CDR2 ANQGSEA. Trimming at V came to 7 bases and at J to 8 bases, leaving 19 bases not matched to a gene. This chain's CDR3 is CSATTGTVFFLEAFF. DNA of the CDR3: TGCAGCGCCACGACAGGGACAGTCTTTTTTCTAGAAGCTTTCTTT.

V and J are TRBV7-8 and TRBJ1-5, with TRBD1 matching 7 bases. CDR1 and CDR2 from the germline V gene are SGHVS and FQNEAQ. The CDR3 runs 12 residues. Losses at the gene ends were 4 bases for V and 6 bases for J; bases not matched to a gene: 0. The DNA for the CDR3 is TGTGCCAGCAGCTACAGGGGTCAGCCCCAGCATTTT. Translating gives CASSYRGQPQHF.

The chain is built from TRBV9 and TRBJ2-7; TRBD2 matches at 8 bases. This CDR3 has 15 amino acids. Germline V gene sequence: CDR1 SGDLS, CDR2 YYNGEE. The J segment lost 4 bases and the V segment lost 0 bases, leaving 6 bases of the junction unmatched. CDR3 sequence: CASSVGLATLYEQYF. The CDR3 nucleotides read TGTGCCAGCAGCGTAGGACTAGCGACTCTATACGAGCAGTACTTC.

As to this clone: At one end the junction does not follow the germline gene, possibly because of a read error. The chain couples TRBV3-1 (or the pseudogene TRBV3-2) to TRBJ2-3; 7 positions match TRBD2. Germline V gives CDR1 LGHDT, CDR2 YNNKEL (reference sequence). The CDR3 is 12 residues long. As DNA, the CDR3 is TGTGCCAGCAGCCGGGGTACGAGGGGCGGGAGCTTT. It yields the protein CASSRGTRGGSF.

V is TRBV25-1 and J is TRBJ1-6; maybe TRBD1 (5 bases). CDR1 MGHDK and CDR2 SYGVNS come from the germline V gene. V lost 2 bases and J 7 bases, leaving 9 bases between the germline ends. There are 14 residues in the CDR3. The CDR3 DNA sequence: TGTGCCAGCAGTGAAGGGGGGTTAAATTCACCCCTCCACTTT. This sequence encodes CASSEGGLNSPLHF. The full variable domain, completed using reference TRBV25-1 and TRBJ1-6, is EADIYQTPRYLVIGTGKKITLECSQTMGHDKMYWYQQDPGMELHLIHYSYGVNSTEKGDLSSESTVSRIRTEHFPLTLESARPSHTSQYLCASSEGGLNSPLHFGNGTRLTVT.

The chain recombines TRBV24-1 with TRBJ2-2, with TRBD1 as a possible D gene (6 bases). CDR1 and CDR2 from the germline V gene are KGHDR and SFDVKD. Trimming pared 10 bases from V and 9 bases from J, leaving 11 bases between. This CDR3 region has 11 residues. The CDR3 spells CATQGLRELFF. The CDR3 DNA is TGTGCCACTCAGGGGTTAAGGGAGCTGTTTTTT.

The genes are TRBV5-6 and TRBJ1-1, with D unresolved. V dropped 2 bases and J dropped 11 bases, with 16 bases sitting between them. The CDR3 covers 13 residues. The germline CDR1 and CDR2 sequences are SGHDT and YYEEEE. The CDR3 DNA reads as TGTGCCAGCAGCTTCGTACCTACCGCGGGGGCTTTCTTT. Amino acid sequence: CASSFVPTAGAFF.

The chain carries TRBV7-2 and TRBJ1-6; D ambiguous. V lost 3 bases and J lost 10, with 4 bases in between. The CDR3 loop spans 11 amino acids. In germline, CDR1 is SGHTA, CDR2 FQGNSA. DNA for the CDR3: TGTGCCAGCAGCTTGCGGTCACCCCTCCACTTT. Protein sequence: CASSLRSPLHF.

Ten or more counts support this clone. The J gene is TRBJ1-2, the V gene TRBV11-3; 11 bases are shared with TRBD1. Germline CDR1 is SGHNT and CDR2 is YENEEA. With 7 bases clipped from V and 3 bases from J, the junction kept 4 bases outside the gene matches. The CDR3 length is 14 residues. CDR3: CASNRGQGDYGYTF. The CDR3 coding sequence is TGTGCCAGCAACCGGGGACAGGGGGACTATGGCTACACCTTC.

The chain is built from TRBV19 and TRBJ2-1, with 7 bases fitting TRBD2. The CDR3 runs to 15 residues. CDR1 and CDR2 (germline): LNHDA, SQIVND (reference sequence). The V and J ends lost 7 bases and 7 bases, in that order; junction bases with no gene match: 13. This CDR3 is CASTLMPGGGNEQFF. Here the CDR3 DNA reads TGTGCCAGTACACTAATGCCGGGAGGAGGAAATGAGCAGTTCTTC.

With regard to this clone: At one end, the junction sequence differs from germline, possibly due to a read error. The gene calls are TRBV7-7 and TRBJ2-1; 7 bases line up with TRBD2. In germline, CDR1 is SSHAT, CDR2 FNYEAQ (reference sequence). This CDR3 region has 15 residues. CDR3 region: CASSLGAGESHEQFF. DNA of the CDR3: TGTGCTAGCAGCTTAGGGGCGGGAGAATCCCATGAGCAGTTCTTC.

The chain has TRBV29-1 and TRBJ1-1; tentatively, D is TRBD1 (6 bases). The CDR3 runs to 15 residues. V lost 6 bases and J lost 4, with 21 bases in between. Germline CDR1 SQVTM, CDR2 ANQGSEA. CDR3 sequence reads: CSVQRGRGPGTEAFF. CDR3 in DNA: TGCAGCGTACAAAGGGGCAGGGGTCCAGGCACTGAAGCTTTCTTT.

This chain uses TRBV5-4 with TRBJ2-2; the D is unclear. The CDR3 totals 17 residues. Between the trimmed V and J ends, which lost 4 bases and 2 bases, there was a span of 18 bases. The germline CDR1 and CDR2 sequences are SGHNT and YYREEE (reference sequence). CDR3 bases: TGTGCCAGCAGCCCGGAGATAAGTCTAGGAAACACCGGGGAGCTGTTTTTT. Translating it yields CASSPEISLGNTGELFF.

The chain links TRBV5-1 to TRBJ2-2; TRBD1 aligns across 9 bases. J gave up 5 bases and V 4 bases, and 3 bases lay outside the gene matches. The CDR3 runs to 14 residues. Looked up from germline, CDR1 is SGHRS and CDR2 is YFSETQ. The CDR3: CASSKGQGTGELFF. CDR3 sequence (DNA): TGCGCCAGCAGCAAAGGACAGGGGACCGGGGAGCTGTTTTTT.

The chain carries TRBV11-2 and TRBJ2-1; possible D gene TRBD1, 6 bases. This CDR3 contains 14 residues. Germline loops: CDR1 SGHAT, CDR2 FQNNGV. Deletions cut 1 base from V and 7 bases from J, with 11 bases between. Written as DNA, the CDR3 is TGTGCCAGCAGCTTAGTCAAAGGGGGAAATGAGCAGTTCTTC. Translated: CASSLVKGGNEQFF.

The chain employs TRBV18 and TRBJ1-1; tentative D call: TRBD1 (6 bases). Germline lookup yields CDR1 KGHSH and CDR2 LQKENI. The CDR3 is made up of 15 amino acids. V was pared by 3 bases and J by 4 bases, with 15 bases between. The CDR3 nucleotides are TGTGCCAGCTCACCCATTAGGGGGAGGGTCACTGAAGCTTTCTTT. It translates to CASSPIRGRVTEAFF.

V is TRBV6-5 and J is TRBJ2-2, with D perhaps TRBD2 (5 bases). Germline CDR1 MNHEY, CDR2 SVGAGI. The germline V and J ends were trimmed by 7 bases and 0 bases, with 12 bases remaining between them. CDR3 length equals 15 residues. CDR3 amino acids: CASMRAGPNTGELFF. Written as DNA, the CDR3 is TGTGCCAGCATGAGGGCAGGACCGAACACCGGGGAGCTGTTTTTT.

This clone turned up a few times. The chain carries TRBV20-1 and TRBJ1-5; tentatively, D is TRBD1 (5 bases). Germline CDR1 DFQATT, CDR2 SNEGSKA (reference sequence). V was cut by 3 bases and J by 2 bases, with 11 bases left in between. The CDR3 length is 14 residues. Here the CDR3 reads CSASLRGGNQPQHF. The CDR3 DNA reads TGCAGTGCTAGTCTTCGGGGGGGCAATCAGCCCCAGCATTTT.

J is TRBJ1-2 and V is TRBV3-1 (or the pseudogene TRBV3-2); D may be TRBD1 (5 bases). Per the germline V gene, CDR1 is LGHDT and CDR2 is YNNKEL (reference sequence). CDR3 length: 12 residues. V was pared by 5 bases and J by 4 bases, with 8 bases between. CDR3: CASSGQAYGYTF. Written as DNA, the CDR3 is TGTGCCAGCAGCGGACAAGCCTATGGCTACACCTTC.